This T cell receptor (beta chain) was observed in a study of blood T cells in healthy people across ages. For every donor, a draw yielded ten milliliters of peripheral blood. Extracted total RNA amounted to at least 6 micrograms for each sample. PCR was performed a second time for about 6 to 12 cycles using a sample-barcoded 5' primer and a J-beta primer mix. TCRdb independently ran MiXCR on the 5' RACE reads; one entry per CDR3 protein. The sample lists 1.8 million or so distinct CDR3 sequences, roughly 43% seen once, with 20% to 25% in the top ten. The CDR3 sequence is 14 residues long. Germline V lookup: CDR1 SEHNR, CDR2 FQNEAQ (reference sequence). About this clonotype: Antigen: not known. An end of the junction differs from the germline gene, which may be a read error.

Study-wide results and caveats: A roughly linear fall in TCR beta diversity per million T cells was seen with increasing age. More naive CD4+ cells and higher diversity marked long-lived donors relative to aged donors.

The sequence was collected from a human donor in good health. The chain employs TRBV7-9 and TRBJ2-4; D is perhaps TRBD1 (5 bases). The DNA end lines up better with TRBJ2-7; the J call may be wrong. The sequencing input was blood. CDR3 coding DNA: TGTGCCAGCAACTTAGAAGGGGAAGCCTACGAGCAGTACTTC. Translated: CASNLEGEAYEQYF.